This T cell receptor (beta chain) was documented in a study of blood T cells in healthy people across ages. At the level of the study: The template switching approach captured approximately one barcoded beta molecule for every two T cells.

With a J-beta primer mix and a sample-barcoded 5' primer, a second PCR ran about 7 to 12 cycles. TCRdb re-called the 5' RACE reads through MiXCR, storing one row per CDR3 protein. The data hold roughly 800,000 distinct CDR3 sequences, with 58% observed a single time. Overall study findings and caveats: Because donor CMV status was unknown, expanded clonotype changes were possibly confounded.

V was clipped by 3 bases and J by 0 bases, with 6 bases between them. The CDR3 consists of 14 residues. The V gene's germline CDR1 is SGDLS and CDR2 YYNGEE. A remark on this clonotype: What it binds is unknown.

PBMCs, at least 7 million per sample, were isolated. Per sample, no less than 6 micrograms of total RNA were extracted. The genes are TRBV9 and TRBJ1-4; the D is unclear. The clonotype originates from a man aged 25 to 40 in good health. Source material: blood. Here the CDR3 DNA reads TGTGCCAGCAGCGAGGAGCCAACTAATGAAAAACTGTTTTTT. Translated: CASSEEPTNEKLFF.